This T cell receptor (beta chain) was observed in a study of graft-versus-host responses after intestinal transplantation. Notes on this clone: The antigen is undetermined.

TCRdb's table, derived via immunoSEQ multiplex PCR, lists solely in-frame clones and lacks some. The sample has some 70,000 clones; roughly 84% are singletons. Germline assignment: CDR1 SGHAT and CDR2 FQNNGV. V gave up 3 bases and J gave up 4 bases, with 16 bases separating them. The length of the CDR3 is 16 residues. The source material was unstimulated CD8+ T cells sorted from spleen or lymph node cells, sampled before transplant. The chain is built from TRBV11-2 and TRBJ1-3; a possible D gene is TRBD1 (5 bases). The TCR was taken from a human donor who was the organ donor for an intestinal transplant. CDR3 loop: CASSFPQGSGGNTIYF. The CDR3 coding sequence is TGTGCCAGCAGCTTCCCCCAGGGTTCGGGGGGAAACACCATATATTTT. The full variable domain, in which reference TRBV11-2 and TRBJ1-3 provide the parts outside the CDR3, is EAGVAQSPRYKIIEKRQSVAFWCNPISGHATLYWYQQILGQGPKLLIQFQNNGVVDDSQLPKDRFSAERLKGVDSTLKIQPAKLEDSAVYLCASSFPQGSGGNTIYFGEGSWLTVV.